This TCR beta chain was recorded in a study of T cell changes during pregnancy in multiple sclerosis. The trim removed 6 bases at V and 7 bases at J, leaving 11 bases unmatched. The germline V gene has CDR1 MDHEN and CDR2 SYDVKM. There are 14 residues in the CDR3. Method: immunoSEQ multiplex PCR; TCRdb's copy keeps in-frame clones and lacks some. The data contain tens of thousands of clones, 80% to 95% of them singletons. Specimen: CD4+ T cells from peripheral blood mononuclear cells, collected before pregnancy. This sequence originates from a female donor with multiple sclerosis, enrolled in a pregnancy study. This chain joins TRBV28 and TRBJ2-7; the match to TRBD1 covers 8 bases. This chain's CDR3 is CASRVGDRQVEQYF. The DNA for the CDR3 is TGTGCCAGCAGGGTTGGGGACAGGCAGGTTGAGCAGTACTTC.